The table lists the clone carrying this T cell receptor (beta chain) with a few counts. The sample comes from a study of T cells in Graves' hyperthyroidism and ophthalmopathy. The CDR3 has 14 amino acids. The V gene lost 0 bases and the J gene lost 2 bases, with 4 bases spanning the gap. Germline V gene data show CDR1 as KGHSH and CDR2 as LQKENI. What was amplified from RNA transcripts were TCR beta CDR3 regions. Using the HTBI primer set, a first-round RT-PCR was run on the TCR CDR3. TCRdb ran MiXCR on the multiplex PCR reads and lists one entry per CDR3 protein. The sample holds approximately 570,000 distinct CDR3 sequences, around 20% seen once.

This sequence joins TRBV18 and TRBJ2-2; D is undetermined. Specimen: blood. This TCR was sampled from a man aged 35-49 years with Graves' ophthalmopathy. The CDR3 reads CASSPPRNTGELFF. Written as DNA, the CDR3 is TGTGCCAGCTCACCACCCCGCAACACCGGGGAGCTGTTTTTT.